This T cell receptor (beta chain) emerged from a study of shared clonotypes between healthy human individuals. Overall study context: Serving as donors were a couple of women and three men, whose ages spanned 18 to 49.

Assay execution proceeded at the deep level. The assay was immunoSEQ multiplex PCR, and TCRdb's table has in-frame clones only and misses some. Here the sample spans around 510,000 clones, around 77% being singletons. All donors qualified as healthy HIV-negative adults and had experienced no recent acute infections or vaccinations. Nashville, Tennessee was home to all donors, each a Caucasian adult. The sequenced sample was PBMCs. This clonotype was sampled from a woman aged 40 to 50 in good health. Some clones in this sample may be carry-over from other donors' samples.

CDR3 sequence: CASSSWTSGGYNEQFF. CDR3 bases: TGTGCCAGCAGCTCGTGGACTAGCGGGGGCTACAATGAGCAGTTCTTC. The chain uses TRBV5-8 and TRBJ2-1; 13 positions match TRBD2. Trimming cost V 3 bases and J 3 bases; bases outside gene matches: 3. The CDR3 is 16 amino acids. Germline V gene lookup returns CDR1 SGHTS and CDR2 YDEGEE.